A selection of T cell receptor beta chains follows, all from one sample in a study of blood T cells in healthy people across ages. TCRdb reprocessed the 5' RACE reads via MiXCR and lists one record per CDR3 protein. The sample yields around 1,700,000 distinct CDR3 sequences, roughly 27% seen once. The specimen was blood. These receptors were taken from a woman aged 25 to 39 in good health. CDR3s include the opening cysteine and the closing phenylalanine or tryptophan. Each record gives: V gene, J gene, clone size, D gene, CDR3 DNA, CDR3 protein. The D gene is left open where the match is weak. Clone size appears in some rows only: once, few, many, or a class for an expanded clone.

>TRBV19|TRBJ2-1|few|TRBD2
TGTGCCAGTAGTATTAGCGGGTATGAGCAGTTCTTC
CASSISGYEQFF
>TRBV9|TRBJ2-3|many|TRBD2
TGTGCCAGCAGCTCCCGACTAGCGGGGGGAAGGGTTACGCAGTATTTT
CASSSRLAGGRVTQYF
>TRBV6-5|TRBJ2-5|NA|TRBD2
TGTGCCAGCACACGAGCGGGGGGGCCGGAGACCCAGTACTTC
CASTRAGGPETQYF
>TRBV7-9|TRBJ1-5|few|NA
TGTGCCACGGGGGGACTTAGCAATCAGCCCCAGCATTTT
CATGGLSNQPQHF
>TRBV20-1|TRBJ1-2|NA|NA
TGCAGTGTCAGCGTGGATAACTATGGCTACACCTTC
CSVSVDNYGYTF
>TRBV2|TRBJ2-1|NA|TRBD2
TGTGCCAGCATCCCGAGGGGGACTAGGGGCGAGCAGTTCTTC
CASIPRGTRGEQFF
>TRBV3-1|TRBJ2-7|few|TRBD2
TGTGCCAGCAGCCAAGATCGGGTGACTAGCGGGCTTTACGAGCAGTACTTC
CASSQDRVTSGLYEQYF
>TRBV12-3/TRBV12-4|TRBJ2-3|NA|TRBD2
TGTGCCGGCTCTAGCGGGGGCACCACAGATACGCAGTATTTT
CAGSSGGTTDTQYF
>TRBV28|TRBJ2-1|NA|TRBD2
TGTGCCAGCAGTTTGAGGCGGGAGAGGGGCAATGAGCAGTTCTTC
CASSLRRERGNEQFF
>TRBV5-1|TRBJ2-2|NA|NA
TGCGCCAGCAGCTGGGCTCCGGAATCCGGGGAGCTGTTTTTT
CASSWAPESGELFF
>TRBV6-1|TRBJ2-7|many|NA
TGTGCCAGCAGCGACAGACCGGGACAAAGTTACGAGCAGTACTTC
CASSDRPGQSYEQYF
>TRBV5-1|TRBJ1-4|few|NA
TGCGCCAGCAGCTTGGGGGCAGAGCCTATTGAAAAACTGTTTTTT
CASSLGAEPIEKLFF
>TRBV15|TRBJ1-2|NA|NA
TGTGCCACCAGCAGAGATAAGGCAGACTATGGCTACACCTTC
CATSRDKADYGYTF
>TRBV7-9|TRBJ2-7|few|TRBD1
TGTGCCAGCAGTCCCCCGACAGGGGCTGGCTACGAGCAGTACTTC
CASSPPTGAGYEQYF
>TRBV20-1|TRBJ2-3|NA|NA
TGCAGTGCTGCGGCACCCTTAGGAACTAGCACAGATACGCAGTATTTT
CSAAAPLGTSTDTQYF
>TRBV2|TRBJ1-1|NA|NA
TGTGCCAGCAGGGCGAGAGCGAACACTGAAGCTTTCTTT
CASRARANTEAFF
>TRBV12-3/TRBV12-4|TRBJ2-5|NA|NA
TGTGCCAGCAGTTTAACTAGTACTGAAGAGACCCAGTACTTC
CASSLTSTEETQYF
>TRBV5-1|TRBJ1-2|NA|NA
TGCGCCAGCAGCTTAGAAGGGTATGGAGGCTACACCTTC
CASSLEGYGGYTF
>TRBV19|TRBJ2-5|NA|NA
TGTGCCAGTAGTGTACAGGGAGCGGTGCAAGAGACCCAGTACTTC
CASSVQGAVQETQYF
>TRBV7-9|TRBJ1-6|NA|NA
TGTGCCAGCAGCTTAAGCAGGTCAGATAATTCACCCCTCCACTTT
CASSLSRSDNSPLHF
>TRBV27|TRBJ2-7|NA|TRBD1
TGTGCCAGCAGCAGGACAGGGCGCACTATTTCCTACGAGCAGTACTTC
CASSRTGRTISYEQYF
>TRBV6-1|TRBJ2-7|NA|NA
TGTGCCAGCATGGGACGGGTAGGGGACGAGCAGTACTTC
CASMGRVGDEQYF
>TRBV20-1|TRBJ2-5|NA|NA
TGCAGTGCTAGGCGCCCCCGGAGGACGCAAGAGACCCAGTACTTC
CSARRPRRTQETQYF
>TRBV14|TRBJ2-7|NA|NA
TGTGCCAGCAGCCGAATTGGACGGAGCTCCTACGAGCAGTACTTC
CASSRIGRSSYEQYF
>TRBV24-1|TRBJ2-2|few|NA
TGTGCCGTACGGACACCGAACACCGGGGAGCTGTTTTTT
CAVRTPNTGELFF
>TRBV7-2|TRBJ2-5|NA|TRBD2
TGTGCCAGCAGCCCGGGACTAGAGGGCTTTCAAGAGACCCAGTACTTC
CASSPGLEGFQETQYF
>TRBV20-1|TRBJ1-2|NA|NA
TGCAGTGCTCTGGGAGGGTATGGCTACACCTTC
CSALGGYGYTF
>TRBV20-1|TRBJ2-7|many|TRBD2
TGCAGTGCGGGGACTACCGAGACCTACGAGCAGTACTTC
CSAGTTETYEQYF
>TRBV5-1|TRBJ2-3|NA|TRBD1
TGCGCCAGCAGCATGGGACAGGGTTACACAGATACGCAGTATTTT
CASSMGQGYTDTQYF
>TRBV5-1|TRBJ1-2|few|NA
TGCGCCAGCAGCCGGGAGGGGGGGTTGGCCTATGGCTACACCTTC
CASSREGGLAYGYTF
>TRBV20-1|TRBJ2-5|many|NA
TGCAGTGCTAGGACTGACAGACAAAACCAAGAGACCCAGTACTTC
CSARTDRQNQETQYF
>TRBV29-1|TRBJ1-1|few|NA
TGCAGCGTTGGCCTCGTTACCATAGCCGGGAACACTGAAGCTTTCTTT
CSVGLVTIAGNTEAFF
>TRBV24-1|TRBJ1-2|few|NA
TGTGCCACCAGTGACTCCGACCGGGTCTATGGCTACACCTTC
CATSDSDRVYGYTF